This record looks at one T cell receptor (beta chain) sequence and its context. Its antigen has not been determined. No much larger clone is present one base from it, and per-base qualities are unavailable. The data were obtained in a study of radiation and T cells in renal cell carcinoma (dated by TCRdb to 2018 to 2020). About the study as a whole: TCR beta sequencing covered roughly 53 samples in total, comprising some 26 tumors and around 27 peripheral blood samples. The last blood draw occurred 4 weeks after radiation, at the same time as nephrectomy. A total of over 4 million unique CDR3 nucleotide sequences, encoding 2.8 million or so unique CDR3 amino acid sequences, were found across all 50 or so samples. Findings and caveats that apply to the study as a whole: The single-armed trial design could not address effects of radiation dose or scheduling on the TCR repertoire. Because no pretreatment tumor biopsies were available, whether clonotypes were present in the tumor at baseline could not be determined. Tracking of blood repertoire dynamics stopped at approximately four weeks after treatment, with no follow-up past that point. Top tumor clonotypes rose in blood from baseline to 2 weeks post-radiation, then contracted by 4 weeks, suggesting transient expansion of tumor-resident clones.

The germline V gene encodes CDR1 MGHRA and CDR2 YSYEKL. Counted from cysteine to phenylalanine, this CDR3 has 16 amino acids. Of the read, only the CDR3 DNA is kept; its 48 bases are in frame from base 1. V is reduced by 0 bases and J by 5 bases, leaving a spacing of 16 bases between them. Following the manufacturer's recommendations, the immunoSEQ kit was used to generate TCR beta libraries from genomic DNA. For library preparation, a first multiplex PCR was performed with proprietary primers, followed by a second PCR in which unique barcodes were added, and bead cleanups were performed after each round. A kit-provided positive control reaction and a negative control reaction were included in every sample batch. The final libraries underwent checking on an Agilent 4200 TapeStation D1000 ScreenTape, volumetric pooling, and quantification by qPCR. Sequencing was performed on an Illumina NextSeq500 with a MidOutput 150-cycle cartridge, and 156 Read1 and 15 Index1 cycles were run with kit custom primers. The pooled library was loaded at approximately 1 pM with an approximately 18% PhiX control spike-in. As for how the authors treated the data: The vendor-processed data were analyzed in R, and a clonotype was defined as all T cells that share the same CDR3 nucleotide sequence. In the clone abundance analyses, frequencies were normalized to the 10,000 most abundant clones in each sample. Public T cell clones, which averaged fewer than five per sample, were removed prior to analysis. A difference in abundance of at least 32-fold between compartments was used to define tumor-enriched and baseline blood-enriched clonotypes. A beta-binomial differential abundance model was used to identify clonotypes that were expanded or contracted between blood time points. The Baroni-Urbani and Buser coefficient was used to measure tumor-blood repertoire similarity, and groups were compared with two-tailed Wilcoxon tests in R. TCRdb holds this immuneACCESS table with in-frame rearrangements only. Some clones are missing; in checked studies, unresolved V genes explain under half, and the rest has no known cause. The V and J calls and the clone size are those of that table, but D and trimming were determined from the DNA. In all, the sample holds around 77,000 clones, and 83% of those were seen once. Of the sample, roughly 2.2% falls within the top ten clones.

Per the publication, the time point label means: blood 4 weeks post-SBRT, at nephrectomy. The treatment or condition label, read with the paper, signifies: 15 Gy SBRT to primary tumor, nephrectomy 4 weeks later. The samples were drawn from a clinical trial, where primary renal cell carcinomas were treated with 15 Gy of stereotactic body radiation therapy and then removed by nephrectomy 4 weeks afterward. Serial peripheral blood from radiation-treated patients was sampled at baseline, 2 weeks and 4 weeks after SBRT to track tumor-enriched clonotypes. All patients had renal cell carcinoma with clear cell pathology. The QIAamp DNA Blood Mini Kit (Qiagen) was used to prepare genomic DNA for TCR sequencing. Only samples passing all quality control checks were included in the analyses.

The TCR originated in a woman aged 55-69 years with renal cell carcinoma. The source material was blood, sampled from a patient whose treatment included radiotherapy and nephrectomy. This chain is built from TRBV4-1 and TRBJ1-1; the D gene assignment is ambiguous. The CDR3 protein sequence reads: CASSQEATGRGTEAFF. The nucleotides read TGCGCCAGCAGCCAAGAGGCGACTGGGAGAGGTACTGAAGCTTTCTTT.